The TCR beta chain under discussion was sequenced for a study of cytomegalovirus exposure and HLA in healthy donors. Findings and limits, study-wide: Confirmation was obtained in vitro that a few CMV-associated chains are specific for CMV antigens. No immune exposure information besides CMV serostatus was available. An analysis that was carried out later associated approximately 15,000 TCR beta sequences with HLA alleles at 0.05 false discovery rate. Whilst most TCR sequences proved rare, a subset of public TCRs occurred across many donors.

Vbeta (60) and Jbeta (13) primers were used in the PCR. TCRdb keeps only in-frame clones here, not all; method: immunoSEQ multiplex PCR. The data show under 200,000 clones, with about four fifths seen just once and under 15% held by the top ten. Points on this clone: Its target is unknown.

V was pared by 3 bases and J by 4 bases, with 13 bases between. The germline V gene encodes CDR1 MRHNA and CDR2 SNTAGT. The length of the CDR3 is 14 residues. The TCR comes from a woman aged 50 to 60 in good health and CMV-seronegative. The sequenced material came from PBMCs. The chain employs TRBV6-4 and TRBJ2-7; maybe TRBD1 (5 bases). DNA for the CDR3: TGTGCCAGCAGTGATTACAGAAAGGGGTACGAGCAGTACTTC. Translated: CASSDYRKGYEQYF.